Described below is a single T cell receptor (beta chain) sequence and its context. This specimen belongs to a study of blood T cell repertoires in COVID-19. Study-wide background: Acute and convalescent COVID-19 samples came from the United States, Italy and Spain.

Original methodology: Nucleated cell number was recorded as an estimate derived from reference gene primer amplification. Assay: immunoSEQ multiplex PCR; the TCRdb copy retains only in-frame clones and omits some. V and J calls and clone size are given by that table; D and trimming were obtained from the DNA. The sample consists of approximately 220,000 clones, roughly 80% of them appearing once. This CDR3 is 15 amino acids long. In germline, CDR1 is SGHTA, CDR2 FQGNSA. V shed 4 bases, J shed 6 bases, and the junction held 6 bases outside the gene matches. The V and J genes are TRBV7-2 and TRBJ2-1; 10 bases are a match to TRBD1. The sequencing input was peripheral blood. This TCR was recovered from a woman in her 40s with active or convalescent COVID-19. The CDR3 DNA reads TGTGCCAGCAGCTCGGGACAGGGGTTTGGCAATGAGCAGTTCTTC. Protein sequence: CASSSGQGFGNEQFF.